This T cell receptor (beta chain) is from a study of beta chain features in type 1 diabetes. Notes on the study in general: In the patient group, naive, central memory and Treg TCRB repertoires seemed more alike than in the healthy donor group. Within each of all four CD4+ subsets, Type 1 diabetes patients had TCRB CDR3s that were moderately but significantly shorter.

CDR3 length equals 16 residues. J was trimmed by 10 bases and V by 4 bases; bases with no gene match: 12. The germline CDR1 and CDR2 sequences are SGHTA and FQGNSA. Since all of the isolated RNA was reverse transcribed, expressed TCRB transcripts were what got sequenced. Repertoires were generated with immunoSEQ multiplex PCR, while TCRdb's copy carries only in-frame clones and drops some. The repertoire has under 150,000 clones, around 9% of them found once; the top ten carry about 0.7%. Sorting with CD45RO/CCR7/CD25/CD127/CD95/CD27 yielded naive, central memory, regulatory and stem-like memory CD4+ cells. This clone was counted a few times. Its cognate antigen is unknown.

Material for sequencing was central memory CD4+ T cells from blood. This clonotype was obtained from a man under 40 with type 1 diabetes. The V gene is TRBV7-2, the J gene TRBJ1-6; 8 bases align to TRBD1. The CDR3: CASSYARGQVPSPLHF. The DNA for the CDR3 is TGTGCCAGCAGCTACGCTCGGGGACAGGTCCCGTCACCCCTCCACTTT.